This TCR beta chain was found in a study of blood T cell repertoires in COVID-19. Looking at the study overall: The United States, Italy and Spain were the sources of the acute and convalescent COVID-19 samples. Sources were T cells, B-cell-depleted T cells, or PBMCs; the material itself was cDNA or gDNA.

As processed by the authors: How many nucleated cells were present was estimated from reference gene primer amplification. Using immunoSEQ multiplex PCR, the repertoire was profiled, and TCRdb retains in-frame clones only, with some absent. V, J and clone size derive from that table, while D and trimming were established from the DNA sequence. In the table there are approximately 220,000 clones, 83% of which are singletons. Germline V gene lookup returns CDR1 SQVTM and CDR2 ANQGSEA. J gave up 1 base and V 5 bases, and 7 bases lay outside the gene matches. The CDR3 is made up of 15 amino acids. The sequence came from a woman in her 50s who had been exposed to COVID-19. The sequenced sample consisted of PBMCs or T cells enriched from blood (not recorded which). The rearrangement links TRBV29-1 to TRBJ2-5, with 10 bases aligning to TRBD2. The CDR3 loop reads CSVSTSGAIQETQYF. The CDR3 region has the DNA TGCAGCGTTAGTACTAGCGGGGCTATCCAAGAGACCCAGTACTTC.